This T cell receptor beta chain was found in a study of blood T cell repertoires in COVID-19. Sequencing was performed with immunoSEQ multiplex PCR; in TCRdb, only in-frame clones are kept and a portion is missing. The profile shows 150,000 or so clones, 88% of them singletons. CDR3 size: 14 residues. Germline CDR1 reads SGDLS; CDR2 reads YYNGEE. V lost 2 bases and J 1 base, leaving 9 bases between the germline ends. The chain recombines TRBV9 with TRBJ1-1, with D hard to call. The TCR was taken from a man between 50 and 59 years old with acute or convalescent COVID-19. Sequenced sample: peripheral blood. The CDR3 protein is CASSVGGANTEAFF. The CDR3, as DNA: TGTGCCAGCAGCGTGGGAGGAGCGAACACTGAAGCTTTCTTT. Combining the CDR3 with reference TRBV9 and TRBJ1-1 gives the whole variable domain DSGVTQTPKHLITATGQRVTLRCSPRSGDLSVYWYQQSLDQGLQFLIQYYNGEERAKGNILERFSAQQFPDLHSELNLSSLELGDSALYFCASSVGGANTEAFFGQGTRLTVV.